The T cell receptor (beta chain) described here comes from a study of shared clonotypes between healthy human individuals. Everyone who donated was a Caucasian adult who lived in Nashville, Tennessee. Genomic DNA for unsorted samples was obtained from about 90 million PBMCs. An even split of each subset's genomic DNA across several immunoSEQ plates was performed. In the source study's methods: Filtering differed since immunoSEQ provided only junctions, with no quality scores. Clones were read by immunoSEQ multiplex PCR, and TCRdb kept only the in-frame ones, dropping some. The V and J calls and clone size were taken over from that table, and D and trimming were inferred from the DNA. Of some 470,000 clones listed, 76% are singletons. This CDR3 region has 15 residues. V lost 6 bases and J lost 3; bases outside the gene matches: 10. Germline CDR1 is LNHDA and CDR2 is SQIVND (reference sequence).

What was sequenced was PBMCs. This chain connects TRBV19 to TRBJ2-7, with 8 bases that match TRBD2. This TCR derives from a woman in her 40s in good health. Some clones in this sample may be carry-over from other donors' samples. CDR3 sequence: CASRTNSGTSYEQYF. The CDR3 nucleotides are TGTGCCAGTAGGACAAACTCCGGGACTAGCTACGAGCAGTACTTC. Full variable domain (remainder filled in from reference TRBV19 and TRBJ2-7): DGGITQSPKYLFRKEGQNVTLSCEQNLNHDAMYWYRQDPGQGLRLIYYSQIVNDFQKGDIAEGYSVSREKKESFPLTVTSAQKNPTAFYLCASRTNSGTSYEQYFGPGTRLTVT.